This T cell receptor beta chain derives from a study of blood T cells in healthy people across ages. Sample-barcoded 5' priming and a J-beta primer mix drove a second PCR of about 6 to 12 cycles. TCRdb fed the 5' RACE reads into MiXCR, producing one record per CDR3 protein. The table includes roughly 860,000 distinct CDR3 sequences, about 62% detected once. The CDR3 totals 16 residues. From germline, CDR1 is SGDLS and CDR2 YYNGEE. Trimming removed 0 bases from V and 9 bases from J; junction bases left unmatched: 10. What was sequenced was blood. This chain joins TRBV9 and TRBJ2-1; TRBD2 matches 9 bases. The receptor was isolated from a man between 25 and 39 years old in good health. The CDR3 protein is CASSVEGGGAGCEQFF. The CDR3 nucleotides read TGTGCCAGCAGCGTAGAGGGCGGGGGGGCCGGCTGTGAGCAGTTCTTC.